The 5 T cell receptor beta chains below come from one sample, sequenced in a study of blood T cell repertoires in COVID-19. Profiling relied on immunoSEQ multiplex PCR, and the TCRdb table lists in-frame clones only, not all of them. The sample has under 95,000 clones, approximately 85% seen once; the top ten hold approximately 2.8%. The material sequenced was peripheral blood. The origin of the receptors is a woman older than 75 with COVID-19, enrolled during active disease.

The rearrangement links TRBV7-3 to TRBJ2-1; 9 bases map to TRBD2. The trim removed 5 bases at V and 2 bases at J, leaving 7 bases unmatched. The CDR3 extends over 16 amino acids. Germline CDR1 is SGHTA and CDR2 is FQGTGA. The CDR3 bases are TGTGCCAGCAGCCCCTTAGCGGGGGTGGCCTACAATGAGCAGTTCTTC. It encodes CASSPLAGVAYNEQFF.

V gene TRBV24-1 combines with J gene TRBJ1-2, with a weak D call TRBD1 (5 bases). The length of the CDR3 is 13 residues. The germline V gene has CDR1 KGHDR and CDR2 SFDVKD. V was clipped by 9 bases and J by 8 bases, with 18 bases between them. DNA of the CDR3: TGTGCCACCCGGGACGGGAGGGCGGAAGGCTACACCTTC. Translated: CATRDGRAEGYTF.

This chain connects TRBV10-2 to TRBJ2-3, with D uncertain. The ends were cut back, 6 bases at V and 2 bases at J, with 6 bases in the middle. CDR3 size: 12 residues. CDR1 and CDR2 from the germline V gene are WSHSY and SAAADI. The CDR3 region is CASSQNTDTQYF. For the CDR3, the DNA is TGCGCCAGCAGCCAGAACACAGATACGCAGTATTTT.

This chain joins TRBV6-5 and TRBJ2-1; weak D call: TRBD2 (6 bases). The CDR3 is made up of 14 amino acids. The V and J ends lost 4 bases and 7 bases respectively, with 14 bases between them. CDR1 is MNHEY, CDR2 SVGAGI, per germline. The CDR3 is CASSSPWGLNEQFF. CDR3 DNA: TGTGCCAGCAGTTCCCCCTGGGGACTTAATGAGCAGTTCTTC.

This clone has only one observation. The genes are TRBV18 and TRBJ1-4; 9 nucleotides match TRBD1. Looked up from germline, CDR1 is KGHSH and CDR2 is LQKENI. Trimming at V came to 3 bases and at J to 4 bases, leaving 6 bases not matched to a gene. This CDR3 comprises 16 residues. The CDR3 loop reads CASSPVRQGDNEKLFF. CDR3 in DNA: TGTGCCAGCTCACCGGTGAGACAGGGGGATAATGAAAAACTGTTTTTT.